This TCR beta chain was recorded in a study of T cell responses to AZD1222 COVID-19 vaccine. Profiled with immunoSEQ multiplex PCR; TCRdb holds only in-frame clones, not every one. The repertoire has about 170,000 clones, 75% to 90% of them found once; the top ten carry approximately 6.9%. Germline V gene lookup returns CDR1 SNHLY and CDR2 FYNNEI. The CDR3 length is 16 residues. After removal of 2 bases from V and 2 bases from J, the junction contained 8 bases not matched to a gene. The TCR was taken from an adult in good health. V is TRBV2 and J is TRBJ1-2; 7 positions match TRBD1. The sequencing here drew on peripheral blood, taken on day 0 of AZD1222 vaccination. CDR3 residues: CASSENPSQGNYGYTF. The DNA for the CDR3 is TGTGCCAGCAGTGAAAACCCTTCACAGGGGAACTATGGCTACACCTTC.